The clone carrying this T cell receptor (beta chain) has more than one count but fewer than ten. The record originates from a study of human T cells and chemical hapten exposure. Time point here: patch test 2, 6 weeks after DPC sensitization. The sample's treatment: therapeutic diphenylcyclopropenone sensitization with weekly scalp DPC. A single record per CDR3 protein comes from TCRdb applying MiXCR to the RACE reads. This sample carries roughly 150,000 distinct CDR3 sequences, 10% to 15% of them seen once, and the ten largest clones take roughly 1.4%. CDR3 length equals 14 residues. The V segment lost 6 bases and the J segment 1 base; nucleotides outside the gene matches: 6. Germline assignment: CDR1 SQVTM and CDR2 ANQGSEA.

The V and J genes are TRBV29-1 and TRBJ2-1; 7 bases match TRBD1. This sequence originates from a woman aged 45-65 years with alopecia areata. Some clones in this sample may be carry-over from other donors' samples. The input for sequencing was whole blood, taken in connection with sensitization to the hapten diphenylcyclopropenone (DPC). The CDR3 is CSVANRGSYNEQFF. DNA for the CDR3: TGCAGCGTGGCCAACAGGGGATCCTACAATGAGCAGTTCTTC.